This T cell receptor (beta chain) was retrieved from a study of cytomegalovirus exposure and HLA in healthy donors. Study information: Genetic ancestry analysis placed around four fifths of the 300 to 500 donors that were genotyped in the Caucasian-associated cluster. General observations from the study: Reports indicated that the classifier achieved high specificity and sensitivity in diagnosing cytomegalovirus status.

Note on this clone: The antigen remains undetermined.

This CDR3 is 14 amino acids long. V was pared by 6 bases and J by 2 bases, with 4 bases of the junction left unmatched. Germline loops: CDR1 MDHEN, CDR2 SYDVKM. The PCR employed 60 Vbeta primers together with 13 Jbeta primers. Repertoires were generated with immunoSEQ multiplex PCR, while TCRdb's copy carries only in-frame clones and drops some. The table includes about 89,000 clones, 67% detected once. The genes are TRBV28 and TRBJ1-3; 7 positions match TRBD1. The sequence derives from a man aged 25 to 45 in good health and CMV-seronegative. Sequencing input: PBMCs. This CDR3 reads CASSPDRAGNTIYF. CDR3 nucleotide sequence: TGTGCCAGCAGCCCAGACAGGGCTGGAAACACCATATATTTT. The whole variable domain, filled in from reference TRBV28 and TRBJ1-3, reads DVKVTQSSRYLVKRTGEKVFLECVQDMDHENMFWYRQDPGLGLRLIYFSYDVKMKEKGDIPEGYSVSREKKERFSLILESASTNQTSMYLCASSPDRAGNTIYFGEGSWLTVV.